The 10 T cell receptor beta chains below were found in one sample sequenced in a study of shared T cell receptors in the human thymus. Produced via immunoSEQ multiplex PCR; TCRdb's table is partial and in-frame only. The top ten clones hold 0.015% to 0.02% of a sample with roughly 410,000 clones, more than 85% of them seen once. Material for sequencing was thymocytes. These TCRs come from a human donor.

The V gene is TRBV7-8, the J gene TRBJ2-3; D is undetermined. V lost 0 bases and J lost 2, with 18 bases in between. CDR1 is SGHVS, CDR2 FQNEAQ, per germline. CDR3 length equals 18 residues. CDR3 DNA sequence: TGTGCCAGCAGCTTAGCTATCTGGGTTGGTGGGGTCACAGATACGCAGTATTTT. Protein sequence: CASSLAIWVGGVTDTQYF.

The rearrangement joins TRBV18 to TRBJ1-3; 8 bases map to TRBD1. In germline, CDR1 is KGHSH, CDR2 LQKENI. The CDR3 is 17 amino acids. V shed 3 bases, J shed 0 bases, and the junction held 7 bases outside the gene matches. Here the CDR3 reads CASSPSGQGASGNTIYF. The DNA for the CDR3 is TGTGCCAGCTCACCCTCCGGGCAGGGGGCCTCTGGAAACACCATATATTTT.

This chain uses TRBV19 with TRBJ2-7, with 12 positions matching TRBD2. Germline assignment: CDR1 LNHDA and CDR2 SQIVND (reference sequence). The junction had 5 bases not matched to a gene; V was cut back by 6 bases and J by 2 bases. The length of the CDR3 is 15 residues. The DNA for the CDR3 is TGTGCCAGTAGCGAAACTAGCGGGAGGACCTACGAGCAGTACTTC. It codes for CASSETSGRTYEQYF.

V usage is TRBV7-6 and J usage is TRBJ1-2, with D possibly TRBD1 on 5 matching bases. CDR3 length equals 16 residues. The V end lost 5 bases, the J end lost 0 bases, and 16 bases lay between the germline ends. Germline-derived CDR1 and CDR2 are SGHVS and FNYEAQ. In DNA form, the CDR3 reads TGTGCCAGCAGCCCCGCAGGGATAAAAGCTAACTATGGCTACACCTTC. Translation gives CASSPAGIKANYGYTF.

The CDR3 is CASNQPLAGGEQYF. The CDR3 nucleotides are TGTGCCAGCAACCAGCCGCTAGCGGGAGGCGAGCAGTACTTC. J is TRBJ2-7 and V is TRBV7-2, with 11 nucleotides matching TRBD2. The CDR3 is 14 residues long. The V gene end was trimmed by 7 bases and the J gene end by 6 bases; junction bases not matched to a gene: 8. Germline V CDR1 and CDR2: SGHTA, FQGNSA. Complete variable domain (other parts from reference TRBV7-2 and TRBJ2-7): GAGVSQSPSNKVTEKGKDVELRCDPISGHTALYWYRQSLGQGLEFLIYFQGNSAPDKSGLPSDRFSAERTGGSVSTLTIQRTQQEDSAVYLCASNQPLAGGEQYFGPGTRLTVT.

The gene calls are TRBV4-1 and TRBJ2-5, with D possibly being TRBD1 (6 bases). This CDR3 is 16 amino acids long. In germline, CDR1 is MGHRA, CDR2 YSYEKL. V lost 3 bases and J 4 bases, leaving 18 bases between the germline ends. CDR3: CASSHHGQTQGETQYF. The CDR3 DNA reads as TGCGCCAGCAGCCATCACGGACAGACGCAGGGAGAGACCCAGTACTTC.

The chain uses TRBV6-1 and TRBJ2-5, with D possibly TRBD2 on 5 matching bases. V was trimmed by 1 base and J by 3 bases, leaving 15 bases between them. CDR3 length: 16 residues. Germline loops: CDR1 MNHNS, CDR2 SASEGT. The CDR3 nucleotides read TGTGCCAGCAGTGAAGTCTGCGGGCCTCTAGAAGAGACCCAGTACTTC. Its translation is CASSEVCGPLEETQYF.

This clone came up once. The rearrangement uses TRBV9 and TRBJ1-1, with TRBD1 matching 7 bases. This CDR3 spans 17 amino acids. CDR1 is SGDLS and CDR2 is YYNGEE in the germline V gene. Trimming took 4 bases from V and 0 from J; bases not matched to a gene: 12. CDR3 in DNA: TGTGCCAGCAGCCCGCCTACGGGACAGAGTTTGAACACTGAAGCTTTCTTT. It yields the protein CASSPPTGQSLNTEAFF.

The chain couples TRBV25-1 to TRBJ1-2; 11 bases match TRBD1. The trim removed 7 bases at V and 5 bases at J, leaving 12 bases unmatched. CDR1 and CDR2 from the germline V gene are MGHDK and SYGVNS. The CDR3 length is 16 residues. CDR3 sequence: CASTDQPGQGGYGYTF. The CDR3 DNA is TGTGCCAGCACCGACCAGCCGGGACAGGGGGGGTATGGCTACACCTTC.

The CDR3, as DNA: TGTGCCAGCAGCCAAGATGAATTTTCGCTACCCCTTCACATGGATGAGCAGTTCTTC. Encoded protein: CASSQDEFSLPLHMDEQFF. This chain uses TRBV14 with TRBJ2-1; D is ambiguous. V was cut by 0 bases and J by 8 bases, with 26 bases left in between. The CDR3 has 19 amino acids. The germline CDR1 and CDR2 sequences are SGHDN and FVKESK.